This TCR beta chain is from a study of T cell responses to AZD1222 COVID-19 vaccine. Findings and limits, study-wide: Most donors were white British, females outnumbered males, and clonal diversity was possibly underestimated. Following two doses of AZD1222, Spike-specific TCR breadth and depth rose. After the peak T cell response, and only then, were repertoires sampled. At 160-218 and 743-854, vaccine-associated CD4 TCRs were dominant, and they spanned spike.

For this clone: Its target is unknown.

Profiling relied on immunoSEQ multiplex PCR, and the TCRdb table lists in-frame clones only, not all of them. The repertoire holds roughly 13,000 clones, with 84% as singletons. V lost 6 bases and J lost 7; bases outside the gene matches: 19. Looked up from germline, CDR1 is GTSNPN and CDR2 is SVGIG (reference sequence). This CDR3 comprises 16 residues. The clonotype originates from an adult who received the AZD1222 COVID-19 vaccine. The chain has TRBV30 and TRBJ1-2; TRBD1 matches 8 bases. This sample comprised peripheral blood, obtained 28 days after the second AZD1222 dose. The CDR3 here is CACTYSPWTGRGGYTF. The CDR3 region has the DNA TGTGCCTGCACCTACTCACCTTGGACAGGGAGGGGTGGCTACACCTTC.